This T cell receptor (beta chain) was recorded in a study of Graves' ophthalmopathy and Graves' hyperthyroidism. Study outcomes and limitations: A majority of expanded thyroid clonotypes exceeding 0.001 frequency were likewise present in blood.

Other autoimmune diseases, uncontrolled infections, pregnancy or lactation ruled patients out of participation. Diagnosis used clinical symptoms, serum thyroxine, TRAb, thyroid ultrasound and orbital computed tomography. This CDR3 has 13 residues. The V gene lost 5 bases and the J gene lost 8 bases, with 15 bases spanning the gap. This clonotype was counted at least ten times. Its antigen remains unknown. Beta-chain TCR CDR3 regions were amplified from RNA transcripts. HTBI primers primed a first-round RT-PCR, and a second-round multiplex PCR followed. MiXCR, applied by TCRdb to the multiplex PCR reads, yields one record per CDR3 protein. The sample carries about 210,000 distinct CDR3 sequences, around 30% recorded once.

Sequencing was performed on peripheral blood. This chain joins TRBV12-3 or TRBV12-4 and TRBJ1-1; D not resolved. The receptor was derived from a man aged 45-65 years with Graves' ophthalmopathy. The CDR3 DNA is TGTGCCAGCAGTCCCGCTAGAGAACCAGAAGCTTTCTTT. Its protein product is CASSPAREPEAFF.